The T cell receptor beta chain described here comes from a study of Ad26.COV2.S vaccination and SARS-CoV-2 variants. Findings of the study overall: Relative to placebo recipients, vaccine recipients exhibited elevated spike-specific TCR breadth. Substantial response breadth was reportedly seen for spike-specific CD8+ and CD4+ T cells after vaccination. Quantification of TCR breadth and depth may have yielded underestimates of total T cell responses.

The repertoire was sequenced with immunoSEQ multiplex PCR; TCRdb's copy has only in-frame clones and lacks some. The data show some 180,000 clones, 70% to 90% seen once. V was clipped by 6 bases and J by 0 bases, with 18 bases between them. Germline-derived CDR1 and CDR2 are SGHRS and YFSETQ. CDR3 size: 16 residues. Comment on this clone: Its antigen is currently unknown.

The sequencing here drew on peripheral blood, taken after recovery from COVID-19. This chain links TRBV5-1 with TRBJ1-2; no definite D call. The sequence was obtained from a human donor who had recovered from COVID-19. The chain's CDR3 is CASTPRGQSANYGYTF. Written as DNA, the CDR3 is TGCGCCAGCACCCCCAGAGGGCAGTCAGCTAACTATGGCTACACCTTC. The full variable domain, completed using reference TRBV5-1 and TRBJ1-2, is KAGVTQTPRYLIKTRGQQVTLSCSPISGHRSVSWYQQTPGQGLQFLFEYFSETQRNKGNFPGRFSGRQFSNSRSEMNVSTLELGDSALYLCASTPRGQSANYGYTFGSGTRLTVV.